This TCR beta chain was observed in a study of PD-1 blockade in classical Hodgkin lymphoma. General observations from the study: Diversity in CD4+ TCRs, unlike that measured in CD8+ TCRs, had risen significantly by C4D1. Those achieving complete response showed baseline diversity like newly diagnosed patients. Reasons behind the repertoire differences stay unclear, perhaps disease activity or earlier therapy.

The length of the CDR3 is 16 residues. The germline gives CDR1 MDHEN, CDR2 SYDVKM. With 7 bases clipped from V and 0 bases from J, the junction kept 10 bases outside the gene matches. Every one of the patients relapsed after autologous stem cell transplantation (brentuximab vedotin exposure was variable). Classification of best responses gave complete response, partial response or progressive disease. Data came from immunoSEQ multiplex PCR; TCRdb stores just in-frame clones and leaves some out. The sample carries around 13,000 clones, 65% to 85% recorded once. Of note for this clone: Its antigen is not known.

The J gene is TRBJ1-1, the V gene TRBV28; TRBD1 matches at 8 bases. The sample was peripheral blood mononuclear cells (PBMCs), taken at baseline. The TCR originated in a human donor with classical Hodgkin lymphoma. The CDR3 loop reads CASNPWGQVMNTEAFF. In DNA form, the CDR3 reads TGTGCCAGCAACCCGTGGGGACAGGTCATGAACACTGAAGCTTTCTTT.